These 9 T cell receptor beta chains came from one sample sequenced in a study of blood T cell repertoires in COVID-19. The table came from immunoSEQ multiplex PCR; TCRdb's copy has only in-frame clones and leaves some out. The sample carries about 98,000 clones, about nine tenths recorded once. The sequencing input was peripheral blood. The receptors originated from a man aged 50-59 years with acute or convalescent COVID-19.

The chain uses TRBV4-1 and TRBJ1-4; D perhaps matches TRBD1 (5 bases). The ends were cut back, 0 bases at V and 0 bases at J, with 8 bases in the middle. This CDR3 contains 16 residues. Germline loops: CDR1 MGHRA, CDR2 YSYEKL. CDR3 DNA: TGCGCCAGCAGCCAAGACAGGACAACAACTAATGAAAAACTGTTTTTT. This encodes CASSQDRTTTNEKLFF.

On this clone: Other nucleotide sequences in the sample specify the same CDR3. This chain uses TRBV11-2 with TRBJ1-2, with 10 bases aligning to TRBD1. After removal of 5 bases from V and 4 bases from J, the junction contained 4 bases not matched to a gene. CDR1 is SGHAT and CDR2 is FQNNGV in the germline V gene. The CDR3 extends over 14 amino acids. The CDR3 DNA is TGTGCCAGCAGCCCGGGACAGGGGACCTATGGCTACACCTTC. It yields the protein CASSPGQGTYGYTF.

The V call is TRBV19, the J call TRBJ1-5, with 9 bases that match TRBD1. The V gene end was trimmed by 3 bases and the J gene end by 6 bases; junction bases not matched to a gene: 9. Germline V lookup: CDR1 LNHDA, CDR2 SQIVND (reference sequence). The CDR3 runs to 16 residues. The CDR3 nucleotides read TGTGCCAGTAGTATCACTACGGACAGGGGAGGTCAGCCCCAGCATTTT. Protein product: CASSITTDRGGQPQHF.

V gene TRBV18 combines with J gene TRBJ1-2; 9 nucleotides agree with TRBD1. The V gene end was trimmed by 8 bases and the J gene end by 7 bases; junction bases not matched to a gene: 11. Germline loops: CDR1 KGHSH, CDR2 LQKENI. This CDR3 is 14 amino acids long. The CDR3: CASPTTGGIGGYTF. CDR3 coding DNA: TGTGCCAGCCCTACGACAGGGGGGATTGGTGGCTACACCTTC.

V usage is TRBV27 and J usage is TRBJ1-1; the match to TRBD1 covers 8 bases. V shed 3 bases, J shed 1 base, and the junction held 7 bases outside the gene matches. The CDR3 has 16 amino acids. CDR1 MNHEY and CDR2 SMNVEV come from the germline V gene (reference sequence). CDR3: CASSFSRGQGNTEAFF. The CDR3 DNA follows: TGTGCCAGCAGTTTTTCAAGAGGACAGGGGAACACTGAAGCTTTCTTT.

This clone was counted a single time. CDR3 sequence reads: CASSTLAGGGYNEQFF. Here the CDR3 DNA reads TGTGCCAGTAGTACCTTAGCGGGAGGGGGTTACAATGAGCAGTTCTTC. The chain couples TRBV19 to TRBJ2-1; 11 bases are shared with TRBD2. The CDR3 length is 16 residues. V gave up 4 bases and J gave up 4 bases; unmatched junction bases: 6. The germline gives CDR1 LNHDA, CDR2 SQIVND (reference sequence).

This chain uses TRBV27 with TRBJ2-7, with 8 bases matching TRBD2. The J segment lost 6 bases and the V segment lost 5 bases, leaving 15 bases of the junction unmatched. CDR3 length: 16 residues. Germline V gene data show CDR1 as MNHEY and CDR2 as SMNVEV (reference sequence). The CDR3 DNA is TGTGCCAGCAGTCCCAGACGAGCGGGAGTTCACGGCGAGCAGTACTTC. Residues: CASSPRRAGVHGEQYF.

This rearrangement joins TRBV30 to TRBJ2-1, with 7 positions matching TRBD2. The CDR3 sequence is 14 residues long. V dropped 5 bases and J dropped 1; count of bases not matched to a gene: 5. Germline loops: CDR1 GTSNPN, CDR2 SVGIG (reference sequence). The CDR3 loop is CAWLSGTSYNEQFF. CDR3 coding DNA: TGTGCCTGGCTCAGCGGGACTTCCTACAATGAGCAGTTCTTC.

In its sample, this clone was seen once. The chain carries TRBV28 and TRBJ1-2; 8 positions match TRBD1. The germline gives CDR1 MDHEN, CDR2 SYDVKM. The CDR3 extends over 14 amino acids. V lost 3 bases to trimming and J lost 4 bases; unmatched junction nucleotides: 4. CDR3 coding DNA: TGTGCCAGCAGTTTGCAGGGGGCTGTCTATGGCTACACCTTC. It codes for CASSLQGAVYGYTF.